The 24 T cell receptor delta chains listed next were all sequenced from one sample in a study of gammadelta T cells in human blood. TCRdb reanalysed the RT-PCR reads with CATT. This table has 1,000 to 1,300 delta-chain clones, 7% to 10% appearing once. Material for sequencing was non-Vgamma9Vdelta2 gamma-delta T cells from adult blood. These receptors all come from a human donor.

The gene calls are TRDV2 and TRDJ1; TRDD3 matches 10 bases. Trimming cost V 3 bases and J 0 bases; bases outside gene matches: 21. This CDR3 region has 21 residues. Germline CDR1 reads GEAIGNYY; CDR2 reads EKD. The chain's CDR3 is CACDPLSTGGSPNPYTDKLIF. DNA of the CDR3: TGTGCCTGTGACCCCTTAAGTACTGGGGGATCCCCAAACCCGTACACCGATAAACTCATCTTT.

This clone was seen only a few times. The J gene is TRDJ1, the V gene TRDV1; D is perhaps TRDD3 (6 bases). CDR1 TSWWSYY and CDR2 QGS come from the germline V gene. The CDR3 loop spans 23 amino acids. The V gene lost 0 bases and the J gene lost 2 bases, with 34 bases spanning the gap. This chain's CDR3 is CALGELASSSGETKGLGTDKLIF. CDR3 bases: TGTGCTCTTGGGGAACTAGCATCCTCCTCGGGGGAGACAAAGGGCCTAGGGACCGATAAACTCATCTTT.

Sample share makes this clone medium-sized. The J gene is TRDJ1, the V gene TRDV1, with 7 nucleotides matching TRDD3. Germline assignment: CDR1 TSWWSYY and CDR2 QGS. This CDR3 comprises 20 residues. After removal of 6 bases from V and 0 bases from J, the junction contained 22 bases not matched to a gene. The CDR3 here is CALGGFPTNTGAQYTDKLIF. Written as DNA, the CDR3 is TGTGCTCTTGGAGGTTTCCCTACTAATACTGGGGCCCAGTACACCGATAAACTCATCTTT.

This clone is classed as medium-sized. V usage is TRDV1 and J usage is TRDJ1; D is possibly TRDD2 or TRDD3 (5 bases each). With 0 bases removed from V and 0 bases from J, the gap between germline ends came to 29 bases. The CDR3 contains 22 residues. CDR1 is TSWWSYY, CDR2 QGS, per germline. CDR3 DNA: TGTGCTCTTGGGGAACTAGGACCTACGGTGGGTTCGACGGGATTCAACACCGATAAACTCATCTTT. Protein: CALGELGPTVGSTGFNTDKLIF.

The rearrangement uses TRDV1 and TRDJ1; 11 bases match TRDD3. The CDR3 runs to 19 residues. V shed 4 bases, J shed 3 bases, and the junction held 16 bases outside the gene matches. Germline lookup yields CDR1 TSWWSYY and CDR2 QGS. CDR3 region: CALGGLSLGDTSCPDKLIF. The CDR3 DNA sequence: TGTGCTCTTGGGGGACTATCCCTGGGGGATACCTCGTGTCCCGATAAACTCATCTTT.

This clone is deemed medium-sized. This chain joins TRDV1 and TRDJ1; TRDD3 matches 12 bases. Germline V gene data show CDR1 as TSWWSYY and CDR2 as QGS. The CDR3 extends over 24 amino acids. V dropped 6 bases and J dropped 3; count of bases not matched to a gene: 32. The CDR3 reads CALGDPMRSHRSWGIRGVADKLIF. CDR3 sequence (DNA): TGTGCTCTTGGAGACCCCATGCGGTCCCACCGTAGCTGGGGGATACGCGGCGTCGCCGATAAACTCATCTTT.

In its sample, this clone ranks as medium-sized. This rearrangement joins TRDV1 to TRDJ1; TRDD3 matches 10 bases. Germline-derived CDR1 and CDR2 are TSWWSYY and QGS. V dropped 4 bases and J dropped 0; count of bases not matched to a gene: 26. The CDR3 loop spans 23 amino acids. The CDR3 spells CALGGLEFPPASGGYVDTDKLIF. CDR3 in DNA: TGTGCTCTTGGGGGCCTTGAGTTCCCCCCGGCCTCTGGGGGATATGTCGACACCGATAAACTCATCTTT.

This clone is medium-sized. The chain combines TRDV1 with TRDJ1; 11 bases line up with TRDD3. The germline gives CDR1 TSWWSYY, CDR2 QGS. The CDR3 is 20 residues long. The trim removed 2 bases at V and 5 bases at J, leaving 19 bases unmatched. CDR3 loop: CALGETFLLRGWGIRDKLIF. The CDR3 nucleotides are TGTGCTCTTGGGGAAACGTTCCTACTCCGGGGATGGGGGATACGGGATAAACTCATCTTT.

This clone was found a few times. The protein that TCRdb holds for this DNA derives from a much larger clone and differs from the translated DNA at residue 6, which likely indicates a read error; the protein shown here is translated from the DNA. J is TRDJ1 and V is TRAV38-2/DV8; D could derive from TRDD2 or TRDD3 (6 bases each). CDR3 length: 19 residues. Germline assignment: CDR1 TSESDYY and CDR2 QEAYKQQN. Trimming left V 0 bases short and J 0 bases short, with 21 bases between. This CDR3 is CAYRSDFLPWGPYTDKLIF. The CDR3 DNA reads TGTGCTTATAGGAGCGACTTCCTCCCATGGGGGCCGTACACCGATAAACTCATCTTT.

In this sample, this clone is medium-sized. Other nucleotide sequences in the sample specify the same CDR3. V gene TRDV1 combines with J gene TRDJ1; 9 bases match TRDD3. The CDR3 length is 19 residues. Trimming took 6 bases from V and 2 from J; bases not matched to a gene: 19. Germline CDR1 TSWWSYY, CDR2 QGS. CDR3 nucleotide sequence: TGTGCTCTTGGTCAACTCTGGCCCCCGTACTGGGGGAGGACCGATAAACTCATCTTT. The encoded protein is CALGQLWPPYWGRTDKLIF.

The chain is built from TRAV23/DV6 and TRDJ1; 11 bases are shared with TRDD3. Germline CDR1 and CDR2: NTAFDY and IRPDVSE (reference sequence). The CDR3 has 21 residues. The CDR3 region has the DNA TGTGCTGTGAGCGACGGGGACCGCCGGTGGGGGATACGGGTGCTCCCCGATAAACTCATCTTT. It specifies CAVSDGDRRWGIRVLPDKLIF.

For this clone: It differs at one base from a far larger clone, so likely a read error. This rearrangement joins TRDV1 to TRDJ1; no firm D call. CDR1 is TSWWSYY and CDR2 is QGS in the germline V gene. V lost 3 bases and J lost 4, with 15 bases in between. The CDR3 is 15 amino acids. CDR3 DNA: TGTGCTCTTGGGGACACGAAAAGAGACAACGATAAACTCATCTTT. This translates into CALGDTKRDNDKLIF.

This clone is labeled large (0.1 to 1%). This chain connects TRDV1 to TRDJ1; weak D call: TRDD3 (6 bases). V was cut by 3 bases and J by 3 bases, with 35 bases left in between. The CDR3 length is 22 residues. Germline lookup yields CDR1 TSWWSYY and CDR2 QGS. CDR3 DNA: TGTGCTCTTGGGGAGGTTCCAGGGGCGCTGGGGACCGGACCCTGGGGCGCCGATAAACTCATCTTT. Translated, it gives CALGEVPGALGTGPWGADKLIF.

As regards this clone: A much larger clonotype is one base distant, so this may be a read error. The same CDR3 is also encoded by other DNA sequences in this sample. The chain carries TRAV29/DV5 and TRDJ1; a weak D match, TRDD3 (6 bases). Germline V CDR1 and CDR2: NSMFDY, ISSIKDK. The CDR3 sequence is 13 residues long. In DNA form, the CDR3 reads TGTGCTGGTGGATCTGGGGACACCGATAAACTCATCTTT. This gives the protein CAGGSGDTDKLIF.

The rearrangement uses TRDV2 and TRDJ3, with TRDD3 matching 10 bases. Germline-derived CDR1 and CDR2 are GEAIGNYY and EKD. V was pared by 3 bases and J by 12 bases, with 4 bases of the junction left unmatched. This CDR3 spans 14 amino acids. The CDR3: CACDLLGDIRQMFF. DNA of the CDR3: TGTGCCTGTGACTTGCTGGGGGATATCCGACAGATGTTTTTC.

In its sample, this clone was seen once. This sequence may be a read error, since a much larger clone differs from it by one base. This chain joins TRDV3 and TRDJ1, with D perhaps being TRDD2 or TRDD3 (6 bases each). V was shortened by 5 bases and J by 1 base, with 50 bases between the two germline ends. The CDR3 covers 25 residues. CDR1 is TVYSNPD and CDR2 is GDNSRS in the germline V gene (reference sequence). This CDR3 reads CALTRPSHHETLYWVIPVRTDKLIF. The CDR3 region has the DNA TGTGCCCTCACGCGGCCTTCCCACCATGAAACACTTTACTGGGTGATACCCGTACGCACCGATAAACTCATCTTT.

The chain employs TRDV1 and TRDJ1; TRDD3 aligns across 10 bases. Germline V gives CDR1 TSWWSYY, CDR2 QGS. The CDR3 consists of 21 residues. The V gene end was trimmed by 9 bases and the J gene end by 1 base; junction bases not matched to a gene: 26. The CDR3 coding sequence is TGTGCTCTCGCCAAACGACCCTTCCTAGTTGGGGGATACCCCGTCACCGATAAACTCATCTTT. The encoded protein is CALAKRPFLVGGYPVTDKLIF.

By sample share, this clone is medium-sized. The chain is built from TRDV1 and TRDJ1, with 9 bases aligning to TRDD3. With V trimmed by 2 bases and J by 3 bases, 13 bases remained unmatched. This CDR3 contains 18 residues. CDR1 and CDR2 from the germline V gene are TSWWSYY and QGS. CDR3 residues: CALGEAKGDTQGPDKLIF. CDR3 coding DNA: TGTGCTCTTGGGGAAGCCAAGGGGGATACTCAAGGTCCCGATAAACTCATCTTT.

This clone rates as medium-sized (0.01 to 0.1%). This chain connects TRAV38-2/DV8 to TRDJ1; a possible D gene is TRDD2 (7 bases). The CDR3 loop spans 24 amino acids. Trimming took 4 bases from V and 0 from J, leaving 40 bases between them. CDR1 is TSESDYY, CDR2 QEAYKQQN, per germline. The DNA for the CDR3 is TGTGCTTATAGGTCTACTTCCTATTTTGTTTTCTGGGGCCCTTTCCAACTGTACACCGATAAACTCATCTTT. Translating it yields CAYRSTSYFVFWGPFQLYTDKLIF.

This clone is categorized as large (0.1 to 1%). J is TRDJ1 and V is TRAV29/DV5; 11 bases map to TRDD3. This CDR3 comprises 23 residues. The germline V gene has CDR1 NSMFDY and CDR2 ISSIKDK. V lost 0 bases to trimming and J lost 0 bases; unmatched junction nucleotides: 25. CDR3 protein: CAASEVLTTPGMGDTGYTDKLIF. The CDR3 bases are TGTGCAGCAAGCGAAGTCCTCACTACCCCCGGGATGGGGGATACGGGCTACACCGATAAACTCATCTTT.

This clone counts as medium-sized. This rearrangement joins TRDV2 to TRDJ1; no clear D gene. Germline CDR1 is GEAIGNYY and CDR2 is EKD. The ends were cut back, 0 bases at V and 0 bases at J, with 16 bases in the middle. The CDR3 extends over 17 amino acids. CDR3 coding DNA: TGTGCCTGTGACACCTCGAGGGACCCCTCGTACACCGATAAACTCATCTTT. Residues: CACDTSRDPSYTDKLIF.

This clone came up a few times. It is unclear where the CDR3 begins or ends on the DNA, so no DNA is shown, and the CDR3 is as TCRdb lists it. The same CDR3 also results from other DNA sequences found in this sample. V gene TRAV29/DV5 combines with J gene TRDJ1; TRDD3, the table's D call, was not compared with the DNA. Looked up from germline, CDR1 is NSMFDY and CDR2 is ISSIKDK. The CDR3 is made up of 30 amino acids, end residues included. The CDR3 spells CSVLLCSTTPSFPGNPYWGINPPYTDKLIF.

This clone is medium-sized within its sample. The chain has TRDV2 and TRDJ1, with TRDD3 as a possible D gene (6 bases). Trimming cost V 2 bases and J 4 bases, with 37 bases left between them. Germline V CDR1 and CDR2: GEAIGNYY, EKD. The CDR3 is 22 residues long. DNA of the CDR3: TGTGCCTGTGACAGGGGCTACCTACGCCTCGGGGGGACCCTTACAGCAAGCGATAAACTCATCTTT. It is translated as CACDRGYLRLGGTLTASDKLIF.

In its sample, this clone ranks as medium-sized. J is TRDJ1 and V is TRDV1, with D possibly matching TRDD2 (6 bases). V was cut by 0 bases and J by 0 bases, with 41 bases left in between. Germline V CDR1 and CDR2: TSWWSYY, QGS. The CDR3 length is 26 residues. This CDR3 reads CALGELASVLLKRARPPRGNTDKLIF. The CDR3 DNA sequence: TGTGCTCTTGGGGAACTAGCGTCGGTCCTACTAAAGAGGGCAAGACCCCCCCGGGGAAACACCGATAAACTCATCTTT.